This paragraph covers one T cell receptor (beta chain) sequence. The specificity of this receptor is unknown. No clone much larger than this one lies a single base away; base qualities are absent. The same CDR3 is also encoded by other DNA sequences in this sample. The data belong to a study of shared clonotypes between healthy human individuals (dated by TCRdb to between 2020 and 2021). Context from the whole study: A couple of women and three men aged 18 to 49 years were included in the cohort. To increase sequencing depth and limit assay-specific biases, TCR repertoire library preparation and sequencing were carried out by different laboratories using diverse techniques. Blood TCR repertoires of four to six healthy adults were deeply sequenced to estimate repertoire size and the extent of clonotype sharing between individuals. Leukapheresis yielded between about 0.8 and 9.5 billion PBMCs per donor.

Study-level results and caveats: Pairwise subsampling indicated that sequencing depth was expected to affect the degree of clonotype sharing among donors. Only blood was sampled, and tissue TCR repertoires likely differ from those in blood. The genetic and exposure-history diversity represented was limited by the small number of donors.

Including the terminal cysteine and phenylalanine, the CDR3 comprises 14 residues. The entry retains the CDR3 DNA only, 42 bases that are in frame from base 1. CDR1 and CDR2 were assigned from the germline V gene (reference sequence) as LNHDA and SQIVND. V loses 1 base, J loses 0 bases, and the germline ends lie 7 bases apart. Healthy HIV-negative adults with no recently reported acute infections or vaccinations were included as donors. Every donor was a Caucasian adult residing in Nashville, Tennessee, USA. For unsorted samples, tens of millions of PBMCs were counted, and genomic DNA was extracted using the QIAamp DNA Blood Mini kit. After blood collection by leukapheresis, PBMCs were isolated using Ficoll-Histopaque density gradient centrifugation and then cryopreserved in the vapor phase of liquid nitrogen. TCR CDR3 regions were amplified from genomic DNA by multiplex PCR using the deep immunoSEQ assay. For each cell subset, the extracted genomic DNA was distributed evenly across all wells of several immunoSEQ 96-well plates, and each plate served as one replicate. For unsorted PBMC, about 0.3 ug genomic DNA, equal to about 29,000 T cell genomes, was loaded into each replicate PCR. Unsorted PBMC genomic DNA was sequenced across ten immunoSEQ deep assay plates. Purified libraries were measured with a Qubit 3.0 fluorometer, size-checked on a Bioanalyzer 2100, and measured again with the KAPA Library Quantification kit. Every immunoSEQ 96-well plate was sequenced on a dedicated single-read 150-cycle Illumina NextSeq 550 flow cell. In the authors' own workflow: Because the immunoSEQ output included only junctional sequences and no quality scores, the filtering could not be the same as the filtering used for full-length reads. To assign V/J genes and CDR3, sequences were annotated using PyIR, a Python wrapper for IgBLAST v1.9, with IMGT germline references. Reads were removed for weak V/J assignments (E-value above 1e-6), missing CDR3, stop codons, out-of-frame junctions, or ambiguous translated residues. V3J clonotypes were defined by identical inferred V gene, J gene, and CDR3 amino acid sequence. Percentage overlap between repertoires was computed as shared unique clonotypes divided by the size of the smaller repertoire. RTK rarefaction, the Chao1 estimator, and Recon v2.1 estimates of unobserved clonotypes were used to assess repertoire richness. TCRdb retrieved this table from immuneACCESS and kept in-frame rearrangements only. Not all clones are present; in checked studies, unresolved V genes account for under half, and no reason is known for the remainder. V, J and clone size reflect that table, while D and trimming were determined from the DNA. This sample lists roughly 500,000 clones; roughly 78% were detected once. 10% to 15% of the sample rests with the top ten.

The TCR was taken from a woman in her thirties or forties in good health. Some clones in this sample may be carry-over from other donors' samples. The chain is made from TRBV19 and TRBJ2-7; the D gene remains uncertain. Sequenced material: PBMCs. The DNA sequence is given as TGTGCCAGTAGTATAGTCGGCAGCTCCTACGAGCAGTACTTC. Its amino acids are CASSIVGSSYEQYF.